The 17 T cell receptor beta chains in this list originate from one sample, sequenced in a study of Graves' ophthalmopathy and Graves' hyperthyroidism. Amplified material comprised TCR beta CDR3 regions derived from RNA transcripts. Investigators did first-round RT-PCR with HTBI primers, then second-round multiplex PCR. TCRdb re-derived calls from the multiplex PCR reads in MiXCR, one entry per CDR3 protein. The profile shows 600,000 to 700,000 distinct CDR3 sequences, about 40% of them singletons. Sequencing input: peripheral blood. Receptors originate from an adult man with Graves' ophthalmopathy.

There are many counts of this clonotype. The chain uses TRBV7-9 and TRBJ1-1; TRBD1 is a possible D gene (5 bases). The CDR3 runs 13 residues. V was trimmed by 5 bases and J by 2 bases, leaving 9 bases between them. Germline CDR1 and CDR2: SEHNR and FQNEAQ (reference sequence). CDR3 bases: TGTGCCAGCAGCCCGTGGACAAACACTGAAGCTTTCTTT. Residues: CASSPWTNTEAFF.

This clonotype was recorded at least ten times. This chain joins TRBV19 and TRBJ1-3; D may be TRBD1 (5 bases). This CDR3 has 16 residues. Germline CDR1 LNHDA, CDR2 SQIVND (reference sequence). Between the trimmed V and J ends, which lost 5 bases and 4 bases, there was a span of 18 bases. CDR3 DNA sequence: TGTGCCAGTAGTCCCCTCGGCGGGGGAGGGGGAAACACCATATATTTT. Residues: CASSPLGGGGGNTIYF.

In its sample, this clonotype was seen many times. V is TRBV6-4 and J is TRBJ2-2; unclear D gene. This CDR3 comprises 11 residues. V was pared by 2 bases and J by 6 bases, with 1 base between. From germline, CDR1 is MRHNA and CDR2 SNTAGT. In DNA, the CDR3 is TGTGCCAGCAGTGACGCCGGGGAGCTGTTTTTT. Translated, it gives CASSDAGELFF.

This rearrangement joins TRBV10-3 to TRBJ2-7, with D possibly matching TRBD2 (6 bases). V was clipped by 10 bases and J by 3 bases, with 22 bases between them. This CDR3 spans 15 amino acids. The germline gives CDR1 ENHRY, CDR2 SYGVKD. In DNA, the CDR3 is TGTGCCAGCTCACCACCGGGGGTTCTGAGCTACGAGCAGTACTTC. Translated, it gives CASSPPGVLSYEQYF.

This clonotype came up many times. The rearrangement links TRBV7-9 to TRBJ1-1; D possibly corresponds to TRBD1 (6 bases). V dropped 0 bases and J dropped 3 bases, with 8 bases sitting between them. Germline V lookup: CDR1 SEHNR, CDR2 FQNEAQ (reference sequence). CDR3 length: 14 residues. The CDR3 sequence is CASSLAAGDTEAFF. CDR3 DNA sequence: TGTGCCAGCAGCTTAGCGGCAGGGGACACTGAAGCTTTCTTT. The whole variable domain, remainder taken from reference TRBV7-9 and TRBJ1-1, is DTGVSQNPRHKITKRGQNVTFRCDPISEHNRLYWYRQTLGQGPEFLTYFQNEAQLEKSRLLSDRFSAERPKGSFSTLEIQRTEQGDSAMYLCASSLAAGDTEAFFGQGTRLTVV.

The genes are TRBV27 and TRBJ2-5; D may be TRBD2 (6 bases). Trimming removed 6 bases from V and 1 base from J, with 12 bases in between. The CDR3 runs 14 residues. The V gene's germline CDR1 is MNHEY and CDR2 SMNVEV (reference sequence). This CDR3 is CASRAGQTQETQYF. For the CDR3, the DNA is TGTGCCAGCAGGGCGGGGCAGACCCAAGAGACCCAGTACTTC.

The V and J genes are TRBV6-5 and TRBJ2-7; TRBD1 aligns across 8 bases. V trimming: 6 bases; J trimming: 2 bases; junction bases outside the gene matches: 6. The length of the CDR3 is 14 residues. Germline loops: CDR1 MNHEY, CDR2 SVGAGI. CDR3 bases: TGTGCCAGCAGACCCCTACAGGGGGCCTACGAGCAGTACTTC. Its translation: CASRPLQGAYEQYF.

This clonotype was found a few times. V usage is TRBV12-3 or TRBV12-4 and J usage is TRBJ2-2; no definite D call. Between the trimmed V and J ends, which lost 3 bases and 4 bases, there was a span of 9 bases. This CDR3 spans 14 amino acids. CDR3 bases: TGTGCCAGCAGTTTCCGGGCAGTCACCGGGGAGCTGTTTTTT. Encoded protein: CASSFRAVTGELFF.

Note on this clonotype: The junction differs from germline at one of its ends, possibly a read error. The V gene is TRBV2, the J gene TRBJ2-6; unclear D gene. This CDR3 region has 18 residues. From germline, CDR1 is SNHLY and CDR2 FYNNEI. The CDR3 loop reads CASTEQTVGPSGANVLTF. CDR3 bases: TGTGCCAGCACTGAACAAACAGTCGGCCCCTCTGGGGCCAACGTCCTGACTTTC.

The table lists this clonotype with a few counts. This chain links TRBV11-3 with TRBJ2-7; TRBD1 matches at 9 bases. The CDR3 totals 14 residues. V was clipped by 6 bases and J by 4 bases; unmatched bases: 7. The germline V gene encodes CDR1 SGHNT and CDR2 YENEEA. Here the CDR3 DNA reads TGTGCCAGCAGAAACCCGGGACAGGGATACGAGCAGTACTTC. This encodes CASRNPGQGYEQYF.

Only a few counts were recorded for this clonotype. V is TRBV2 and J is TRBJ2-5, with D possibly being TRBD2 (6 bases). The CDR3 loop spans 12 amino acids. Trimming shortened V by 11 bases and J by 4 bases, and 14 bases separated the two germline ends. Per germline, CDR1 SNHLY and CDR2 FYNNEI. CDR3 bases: TGTGCCTGGAGCGGGTTGGGAGAGACCCAGTACTTC. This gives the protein CAWSGLGETQYF.

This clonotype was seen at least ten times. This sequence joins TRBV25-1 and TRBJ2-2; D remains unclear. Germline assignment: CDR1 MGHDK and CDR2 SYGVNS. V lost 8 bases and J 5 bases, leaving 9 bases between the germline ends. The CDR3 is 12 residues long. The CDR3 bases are TGTGCCAGCGGCCTTCGAACCGGGGAGCTGTTTTTT. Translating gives CASGLRTGELFF.

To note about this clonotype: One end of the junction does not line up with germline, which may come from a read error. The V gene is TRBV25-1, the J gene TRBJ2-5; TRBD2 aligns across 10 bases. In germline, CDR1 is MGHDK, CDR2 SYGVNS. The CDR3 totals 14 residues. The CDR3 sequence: CARRPAGGGLKLYF. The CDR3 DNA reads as TGTGCCCGCAGACCAGCGGGAGGGGGACTAAAGTTGTACTTC.

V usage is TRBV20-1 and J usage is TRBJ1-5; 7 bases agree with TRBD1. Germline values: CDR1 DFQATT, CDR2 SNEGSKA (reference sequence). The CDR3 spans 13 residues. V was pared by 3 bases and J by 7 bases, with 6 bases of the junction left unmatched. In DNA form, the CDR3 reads TGCAGTGCTAGCGGGGACAGTAACCAGCCCCAGCATTTT. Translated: CSASGDSNQPQHF.

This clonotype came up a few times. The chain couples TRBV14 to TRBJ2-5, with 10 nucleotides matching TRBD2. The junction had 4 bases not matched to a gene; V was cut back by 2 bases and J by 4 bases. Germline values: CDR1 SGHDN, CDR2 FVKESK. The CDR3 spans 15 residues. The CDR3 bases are TGTGCCAGCAGCCAAATACTAGCGGGGCGAGAGACCCAGTACTTC. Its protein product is CASSQILAGRETQYF.

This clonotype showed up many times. CDR3 residues: CAISELGPNTEAFF. In nucleotides, the CDR3 is TGTGCCATCAGTGAGCTAGGGCCGAACACTGAAGCTTTCTTT. The J gene is TRBJ1-1, the V gene TRBV10-3; D remains unclear. CDR1 and CDR2 from the germline V gene are ENHRY and SYGVKD. This CDR3 comprises 14 residues. V dropped 2 bases and J dropped 1 base, with 8 bases sitting between them.

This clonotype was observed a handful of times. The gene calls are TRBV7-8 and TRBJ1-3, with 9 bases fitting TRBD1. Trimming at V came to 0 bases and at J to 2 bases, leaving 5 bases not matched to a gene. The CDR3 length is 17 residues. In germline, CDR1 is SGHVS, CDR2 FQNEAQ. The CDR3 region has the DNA TGTGCCAGCAGCTTAGCCACAGGGGGCACTACTGGAAACACCATATATTTT. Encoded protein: CASSLATGGTTGNTIYF.